The 10 T cell receptor beta chains below all came from one sample that was sequenced in a study of blood T cell repertoires in COVID-19. Clones were sequenced by immunoSEQ multiplex PCR, and TCRdb holds only the in-frame ones, with some missing. The table has fewer than 350,000 clones, roughly 88% seen once; the top ten hold over 8%. The source material was peripheral blood. The receptors stem from a man aged 18 to 30 with active or convalescent COVID-19.

The J gene is TRBJ1-4, the V gene TRBV11-2; unclear D gene. The germline CDR1 and CDR2 sequences are SGHAT and FQNNGV. V lost 3 bases and J lost 7, with 15 bases in between. The CDR3 runs 15 residues. CDR3 DNA: TGTGCCAGCAGCTTTGAACACTCCCGCGGTGAAAAACTGTTTTTT. This encodes CASSFEHSRGEKLFF.

The genes are TRBV7-2 and TRBJ2-5, with 8 bases lining up with TRBD2. CDR3 size: 17 residues. Germline V gene sequence: CDR1 SGHTA, CDR2 FQGNSA. Trimming removed 1 base from V and 2 bases from J; junction bases left unmatched: 9. The CDR3 DNA sequence: TGTGCCAGCAGCTTAGGGATCCTACTAGCGGCGCAAGAGACCCAGTACTTC. Encoded protein: CASSLGILLAAQETQYF.

This clone was seen a single time. The chain uses TRBV6-5 and TRBJ2-3; D possibly corresponds to TRBD2 (5 bases). Trimming stripped 0 bases from V and 0 bases from J, with 10 bases between. Germline V gene sequence: CDR1 MNHEY, CDR2 SVGAGI. The CDR3 runs to 16 residues. DNA of the CDR3: TGTGCCAGCAGTTACTCGGACTTGTCTAGCACAGATACGCAGTATTTT. Translating gives CASSYSDLSSTDTQYF.

The V gene is TRBV7-9, the J gene TRBJ1-2; 8 bases match TRBD1. CDR1 and CDR2 from the germline V gene are SEHNR and FQNEAQ (reference sequence). With 0 bases clipped from V and 6 bases from J, the junction kept 3 bases outside the gene matches. The CDR3 is 14 amino acids. This chain's CDR3 is CASSLADRVNGYTF. The CDR3 DNA sequence: TGTGCCAGCAGCTTAGCGGACAGGGTGAATGGCTACACCTTC.

As concerns this clone: The junction does not match germline at one end; this may be a read error. Other nucleotide sequences in the sample specify the same CDR3. The chain combines TRBV4-1 with TRBJ2-5; TRBD2 agrees at 9 bases. Germline V gene data show CDR1 as MGHRA and CDR2 as YSYEKL. This CDR3 is 20 amino acids long. The CDR3 spells CASSLRRGILAGGLGETQYF. The DNA for the CDR3 is TGCGCCAGTAGCCTGCGACGGGGCATATTGGCGGGGGGGCTAGGAGAGACCCAGTACTTC.

V usage is TRBV4-3 and J usage is TRBJ2-7; 9 bases are a match to TRBD1. CDR1 is LGHNA, CDR2 YSLEER, per germline. V lost 1 base to trimming and J lost 8 bases; unmatched junction nucleotides: 6. The CDR3 has 14 residues. Here the CDR3 DNA reads TGCGCCAGCAGCCAAGTCGAGACAGGGGGGAAGCAGTACTTC. As protein: CASSQVETGGKQYF.

The gene calls are TRBV10-3 and TRBJ2-4, with unresolved D. The length of the CDR3 is 14 residues. The germline V gene has CDR1 ENHRY and CDR2 SYGVKD. V lost 11 bases to trimming and J lost 5 bases, with 19 bases between them. CDR3 DNA sequence: TGTGCCGCCGCCAATGCGAGTAGCCAAAACATTCAGTACTTC. It encodes CAAANASSQNIQYF.

The rearrangement links TRBV15 to TRBJ2-1; possibly TRBD2 for D (6 bases). The CDR3 spans 18 residues. Germline V gives CDR1 LNHNV, CDR2 YYDKDF (reference sequence). V was cut by 0 bases and J by 0 bases, with 15 bases left in between. CDR3 nucleotide sequence: TGTGCCACCAGCAGAGATCGGGAGCGGCCTAGCTCCTACAATGAGCAGTTCTTC. This translates into CATSRDRERPSSYNEQFF.

The J gene is TRBJ1-6, the V gene TRBV5-4; D gene uncertain. Trimming removed 5 bases from V and 7 bases from J, with 7 bases in between. This CDR3 comprises 12 residues. Germline V gives CDR1 SGHNT, CDR2 YYREEE (reference sequence). In DNA form, the CDR3 reads TGTGCCAGCAGGCTCGGGAATTCACCCCTCCACTTT. Protein: CASRLGNSPLHF.

This chain joins TRBV3-1 (or the pseudogene TRBV3-2) and TRBJ1-1, with D unclear. Germline V gene data show CDR1 as LGHDT and CDR2 as YNNKEL (reference sequence). This CDR3 spans 12 amino acids. Trimming removed 2 bases from V and 11 bases from J, with 12 bases in between. The CDR3 here is CASSQSDRRAFF. The CDR3 nucleotides read TGTGCCAGCAGCCAAAGCGACCGGCGTGCTTTCTTT.